The clone carrying this T cell receptor (beta chain) was detected only once. What it binds is unknown. Germline V gene sequence: CDR1 LGHNA, CDR2 YNFKEQ. The V and J ends lost 3 bases and 1 base, in that order; junction bases with no gene match: 3. The CDR3 is 15 residues long. This specimen comes from a study of CD8+ T cells in alopecia areata. Study context: It was oral tofacitinib, at 5 to 10 mg twice daily, that treated patients received. Study results and caveats: Sharing of TCR sequences between patients (possibly for HLA-related reasons) was less clear than in mice.

cDNA prepared by RNA extraction and subsequent reverse transcription served as the template for sequencing. Only in-frame clones appear in the TCRdb table, and some are missing; sequencing was by immunoSEQ multiplex PCR. The table has 150,000 to 200,000 clones, 50% to 60% seen once. Noted treatment: oral pan-JAK inhibitor, 5-10 mg twice daily. Peripheral blood and lesional scalp punch biopsies were taken from alopecia areata patients. The material was CD4+ T cells sorted from blood, obtained at week 4, from a patient treated with tofacitinib. The chain uses TRBV4-2 and TRBJ1-1; 9 positions match TRBD1. This receptor was taken from a human donor with alopecia areata. For the CDR3, the DNA is TGTGCCAGCAGCCAGAGGACAGGGGCGAACACTGAAGCTTTCTTT. It specifies CASSQRTGANTEAFF.